A selection of T cell receptor beta chains follows, all from one sample in a study of blood T cell repertoires in COVID-19. Assay: immunoSEQ multiplex PCR; the TCRdb copy retains only in-frame clones and omits some. The sample lists 120,000 to 150,000 clones, 86% seen once, with approximately 8% in the top ten. Sequences were obtained from peripheral blood. These receptors all come from a woman aged 60 to 75 with acute or convalescent COVID-19. Both conserved end residues are part of each CDR3. The D gene is left open where the match is weak. Only some rows state a clone size, as once, few, many or a class for expanded clones.

>-|TRBV6-5|TRBJ2-1|TRBD2
CASRRGAGYNEQFF
TGTGCCAGCAGGCGGGGGGCCGGTTACAATGAGCAGTTCTTC
>once|TRBV5-5|TRBJ2-1|TRBD2
CASSYGTSDYNEQFF
TGTGCCAGCAGCTACGGGACTAGCGATTACAATGAGCAGTTCTTC
>-|TRBV9|TRBJ2-5|TRBD2
CASTSGSGVEQETQYF
TGTGCCTCCACCTCGGGCAGCGGGGTTGAACAAGAGACCCAGTACTTC
>-|TRBV6-4|TRBJ2-3|-
CASSDSELGFTDTQYF
TGTGCCAGCAGTGACTCAGAACTAGGCTTCACAGATACGCAGTATTTT
>-|TRBV19|TRBJ1-6|TRBD1
CASSIVGQGTNSPLHF
TGTGCCAGTAGTATAGTGGGACAGGGGACTAATTCACCCCTCCACTTT
>-|TRBV27|TRBJ2-3|-
CASSLSALNTFRGDTQYF
TGTGCCAGCAGTTTATCTGCACTGAATACGTTCCGGGGAGATACGCAGTATTTT
>-|TRBV29-1|TRBJ2-7|TRBD1
CSVGFDRAHNEQYF
TGCAGCGTTGGATTCGACAGGGCTCACAACGAGCAGTACTTC
>-|TRBV7-9|TRBJ2-7|-
CASSLEGQSYEQYF
TGTGCCAGCAGCTTGGAAGGACAGTCCTACGAGCAGTACTTC
>-|TRBV18|TRBJ2-3|TRBD1
CASSPRGGQGTDTDTQYF
TGTGCCAGCTCACCCCGAGGCGGACAGGGGACAGATACAGATACGCAGTATTTT
>-|TRBV11-3|TRBJ1-5|TRBD1
CASSPSGQGNQPQHF
TGTGCCAGCAGCCCGTCGGGACAGGGCAATCAGCCCCAGCATTTT
>-|TRBV18|TRBJ2-1|-
CASSPLQTSSYNEQFF
TGTGCCAGCTCACCTTTACAGACAAGCTCCTACAATGAGCAGTTCTTC
>once|TRBV19|TRBJ1-2|TRBD1
CASSADRDANYGYTF
TGTGCCAGTAGTGCGGACAGGGACGCTAACTATGGCTACACCTTC
>few|TRBV7-8|TRBJ1-2|TRBD1
CASSSKTGGYHYGYTF
TGTGCCAGCAGCTCAAAAACAGGGGGGTATCATTATGGCTACACCTTC
>-|TRBV28|TRBJ1-2|-
CASSPYLSRDYGYTF
TGTGCCAGCAGTCCCTACTTATCACGAGACTATGGCTACACCTTC
>-|TRBV10-2|TRBJ2-1|-
CASKGAGFSYNEQFF
TGCGCCAGCAAAGGGGCCGGGTTCTCCTACAATGAGCAGTTCTTC
>-|TRBV28|TRBJ1-1|-
CARVTAPGQPWDTEAFF
TGTGCCAGAGTAACCGCCCCAGGGCAACCATGGGACACTGAAGCTTTCTTT
>-|TRBV28|TRBJ2-1|-
CASSPLYRFSGWEQFF
TGTGCCAGCAGCCCACTATACAGGTTCTCCGGGTGGGAGCAGTTCTTC
>-|TRBV28|TRBJ2-3|-
CASSLEVTVTQYF
TGTGCCAGCAGTTTAGAAGTAACTGTGACGCAGTATTTT
>-|TRBV5-4|TRBJ2-1|TRBD2
CASSLAGTSLNNEQFF
TGTGCCAGCAGCTTGGCCGGGACTAGCTTAAACAATGAGCAGTTCTTC
>-|TRBV30|TRBJ1-2|-
CAWSKRNYGYTF
TGTGCCTGGAGTAAGAGGAACTATGGCTACACCTTC
>-|TRBV27|TRBJ1-2|-
CASSLQGENYGYTF
TGTGCCAGCAGTTTACAGGGCGAAAACTATGGCTACACCTTC
>-|TRBV10-3|TRBJ1-2|TRBD1
CAITGTGNYGYTF
TGTGCCATCACCGGGACAGGGAACTATGGCTACACCTTC
>few|TRBV4-3|TRBJ1-2|TRBD1
CASSPLTGIYGYTF
TGCGCCAGCAGCCCCCTGACAGGGATCTATGGCTACACCTTC
>-|TRBV7-2|TRBJ1-5|-
CASSWTNGQPQHF
TGTGCCAGCAGCTGGACAAACGGGCAGCCCCAGCATTTT
>-|TRBV10-2|TRBJ1-2|TRBD1
CASSEFWAGGLGYTF
TGCGCCAGCAGTGAGTTTTGGGCAGGGGGCCTTGGCTACACCTTC
>-|TRBV11-2|TRBJ2-5|TRBD2
CASSPGLAGYQETQYF
TGTGCCAGCAGCCCCGGACTAGCGGGGTATCAAGAGACCCAGTACTTC
>-|TRBV28|TRBJ2-3|TRBD2
CASSFPLATSGGFKDTQYF
TGTGCCAGCAGTTTTCCCTTGGCGACTAGCGGGGGGTTTAAGGATACGCAGTATTTT
>once|TRBV4-3|TRBJ2-1|TRBD2
CASSQELAGGYNEQFF
TGCGCCAGCAGCCAAGAACTAGCGGGGGGTTACAATGAGCAGTTCTTC
>-|TRBV18|TRBJ1-1|-
CASSPSIGDTEAFF
TGTGCCAGCTCACCGAGTATCGGGGACACTGAAGCTTTCTTT
>-|TRBV4-3|TRBJ1-2|-
CASSQDTRGYTF
TGCGCCAGCAGCCAAGATACCCGGGGTTACACCTTC
>-|TRBV6-2/TRBV6-3|TRBJ2-5|TRBD1
CASSYILGTGYQETQYF
TGTGCCAGCAGTTACATCCTCGGGACAGGGTACCAAGAGACCCAGTACTTC
>-|TRBV7-2|TRBJ2-1|-
CASSLPSTSSSYNEQFF
TGTGCCAGCAGCTTACCGTCAACATCTTCCTCCTACAATGAGCAGTTCTTC
>-|TRBV10-2|TRBJ1-4|TRBD1
CASSTAPGTGEKLFF
TGCGCCAGCAGTACTGCCCCCGGGACAGGCGAAAAACTGTTTTTT
>-|TRBV5-3|TRBJ2-7|-
CARSVHRDITYEQYF
TGTGCCAGAAGCGTCCACCGGGACATAACCTACGAGCAGTACTTC
>-|TRBV6-1|TRBJ2-3|-
CASSEARLTDTQYF
TGTGCCAGCAGTGAAGCAAGACTCACAGATACGCAGTATTTT
>-|TRBV28|TRBJ1-1|TRBD1
CASSSGTANTEAFF
TGTGCCAGCAGTTCCGGGACAGCGAACACTGAAGCTTTCTTT
>-|TRBV5-3|TRBJ1-2|-
CARSNPRVNYGYTF
TGTGCCAGAAGCAACCCCAGGGTTAACTATGGCTACACCTTC
>-|TRBV6-5|TRBJ1-1|-
CASSYSEGLGTEAFF
TGTGCCAGCAGTTACTCGGAGGGGTTGGGCACTGAAGCTTTCTTT
>-|TRBV5-1|TRBJ2-7|TRBD1
CASSPRGQGTYEQYF
TGCGCCAGCAGCCCTAGAGGACAGGGGACCTACGAGCAGTACTTC
>-|TRBV19|TRBJ2-2|-
CASSAQQGNTGELFF
TGTGCCAGTAGTGCTCAGCAGGGGAACACCGGGGAGCTGTTTTTT
>-|TRBV24-1|TRBJ2-2|TRBD1
CATSDTGGYTGELFF
TGTGCCACCAGTGATACAGGGGGCTACACCGGGGAGCTGTTTTTT
>-|TRBV28|TRBJ2-2|TRBD2
CASSSVGLADTGELFF
TGTGCCAGCAGTTCAGTAGGACTAGCGGACACCGGGGAGCTGTTTTTT
>-|TRBV4-2|TRBJ1-6|TRBD1
CASSQVQGAGSPLHF
TGTGCCAGCAGCCAAGTGCAGGGGGCAGGGTCACCCCTCCACTTT
>-|TRBV6-5|TRBJ2-2|-
CASKRSITGELFF
TGTGCCAGCAAACGGTCGATTACCGGGGAGCTGTTTTTT
>-|TRBV12-3/TRBV12-4|TRBJ1-1|-
CASSLFRGTEAFF
TGTGCCAGCAGTTTATTCAGGGGCACTGAAGCTTTCTTT
>-|TRBV28|TRBJ1-5|TRBD1
CASRVDRAYSNQPQHF
TGTGCCAGCAGGGTGGACAGGGCTTATAGCAATCAGCCCCAGCATTTT
>-|TRBV18|TRBJ2-4|TRBD2
CASSPPASGGAVNIQYF
TGTGCCAGCTCACCACCGGCTAGCGGGGGGGCAGTAAACATTCAGTACTTC
>-|TRBV15|TRBJ2-5|TRBD1
CATEDRGRLETQYF
TGTGCCACCGAGGACAGGGGGCGTTTGGAGACCCAGTACTTC
>-|TRBV7-9|TRBJ1-2|-
CASSLSNAGSYGYTF
TGTGCCAGCAGCCTCTCCAATGCGGGAAGCTATGGCTACACCTTC